Listed below are T cell receptor beta chains from one sample, sequenced in a study of T-cell reconstitution after alpha-beta-depleted transplantation in children. MiXCR, run by TCRdb on the PCR reads, gives a single entry per CDR3 protein. The sample holds more than 450,000 distinct CDR3 sequences, 15% to 20% seen once. The sequenced sample was PBMCs from the stem cell graft donor, obtained from the stem cell graft. The receptor set was obtained from a human donor who donated a stem cell graft to a child with acute lymphoblastic leukemia. Each CDR3 is given with its conserved first and last residue. Fields, in order: D gene, V gene, J gene, clone size, CDR3 DNA, CDR3 protein. The D gene is left open where the match is weak. The size entry is marked missing in some rows and otherwise reads once, few, many or a size class.

d_gene: .
v_gene: TRBV15
j_gene: TRBJ2-5
abundance: few
CDR3nt: TGTGCCACCAGTTACCATAAGGGAGAGACCCAGTACTTC
CDR3aa: CATSYHKGETQYF

d_gene: TRBD1
v_gene: TRBV2
j_gene: TRBJ2-6
abundance: few
CDR3nt: TGTGCCAGCAGTGACGGACAGGGGAGCCCTGGGGCCAACGTCCTGACTTTC
CDR3aa: CASSDGQGSPGANVLTF

d_gene: .
v_gene: TRBV12-3/TRBV12-4
j_gene: TRBJ2-1
abundance: .
CDR3nt: TGTGCCAGCAGCGGTCGCGGGTGGAGCTCCTACAATGAGCAGTTCTTC
CDR3aa: CASSGRGWSSYNEQFF

d_gene: TRBD2
v_gene: TRBV7-9
j_gene: TRBJ2-1
abundance: .
CDR3nt: TGTGCCAGCAGCCGGGAGGGAGGCTACAATGAGCAGTTCTTC
CDR3aa: CASSREGGYNEQFF

d_gene: .
v_gene: TRBV4-1
j_gene: TRBJ1-5
abundance: .
CDR3nt: TGCGCCAGCAGCCAATGGGGGGCTTCACAGCCCCAGCATTTT
CDR3aa: CASSQWGASQPQHF

d_gene: .
v_gene: TRBV5-1
j_gene: TRBJ2-5
abundance: .
CDR3nt: TGCGCCAGCAGCGTCAGGGGGACCCAGTACTTC
CDR3aa: CASSVRGTQYF

d_gene: .
v_gene: TRBV20-1
j_gene: TRBJ1-1
abundance: .
CDR3nt: TGCAGTGCTCGGTTGGGGACCCAGAGGGCTGAAGCTTTCTTT
CDR3aa: CSARLGTQRAEAFF

d_gene: TRBD2
v_gene: TRBV6-1
j_gene: TRBJ2-1
abundance: few
CDR3nt: TGTGCCAGCAGCCCAAGACTAGCGCCCCGCGGATTGGAGCAGTTCTTC
CDR3aa: CASSPRLAPRGLEQFF

d_gene: TRBD2
v_gene: TRBV14
j_gene: TRBJ2-1
abundance: few
CDR3nt: TGTGCCAGCAGTTACTCTAGCGGGGCTTACAATGAGCAGTTCTTC
CDR3aa: CASSYSSGAYNEQFF

d_gene: .
v_gene: TRBV4-1
j_gene: TRBJ1-1
abundance: .
CDR3nt: TGCGCCAGCAGCCAGAACTATATGAACACTGAAGCTTTCTTT
CDR3aa: CASSQNYMNTEAFF

d_gene: TRBD2
v_gene: TRBV7-6
j_gene: TRBJ2-5
abundance: .
CDR3nt: TGTGCCAGCAGCTTAGTGGTGGGAGGGCCAGAGACCCAGTACTTC
CDR3aa: CASSLVVGGPETQYF

d_gene: .
v_gene: TRBV20-1
j_gene: TRBJ1-5
abundance: .
CDR3nt: TGCAGTTTACCACTACAGCGAGGCCGCAATCAGCCCCAGCATTTC
CDR3aa: CSLPLQRGRNQPQHF

d_gene: .
v_gene: TRBV27
j_gene: TRBJ1-5
abundance: .
CDR3nt: TGTGCCAGCAGGGAAATACAGGGTGGCAATCAGCCCCAGCATTTT
CDR3aa: CASREIQGGNQPQHF

d_gene: TRBD2
v_gene: TRBV20-1
j_gene: TRBJ2-3
abundance: .
CDR3nt: TGCAGTGCTAGCGGGAGGTGGACAGATACGCAGTATTTT
CDR3aa: CSASGRWTDTQYF

d_gene: .
v_gene: TRBV6-1
j_gene: TRBJ1-1
abundance: .
CDR3nt: TGTGCCAGCAGGTGGACTGAAGCTTTCTTT
CDR3aa: CASRWTEAFF

d_gene: .
v_gene: TRBV20-1
j_gene: TRBJ2-1
abundance: few
CDR3nt: TGCAGTGCTCTCCAAACGGGGAAGGGTGAGCAGTTCTTC
CDR3aa: CSALQTGKGEQFF

d_gene: TRBD2
v_gene: TRBV20-1
j_gene: TRBJ2-7
abundance: few
CDR3nt: TGCAGTGCTAGAGAACCAAAGACTAGCGGGAGGGGGGCCTACGAGCAGTACTTC
CDR3aa: CSAREPKTSGRGAYEQYF

d_gene: .
v_gene: TRBV7-9
j_gene: TRBJ1-2
abundance: few
CDR3nt: TGTGCCAGCAGCTTAGAAACCTCTAATGGCTACACCTTC
CDR3aa: CASSLETSNGYTF

d_gene: .
v_gene: TRBV11-2
j_gene: TRBJ2-3
abundance: few
CDR3nt: TGTGCCAGCAGCTTAGTCTCGGTTACGCAGTATTTT
CDR3aa: CASSLVSVTQYF

d_gene: .
v_gene: TRBV10-1
j_gene: TRBJ2-7
abundance: few
CDR3nt: TGCGCCAGCAGTGAGCCGATAAGGGACGGCACACCCTACGAGCAGTACTTC
CDR3aa: CASSEPIRDGTPYEQYF

d_gene: TRBD1
v_gene: TRBV5-6
j_gene: TRBJ1-1
abundance: .
CDR3nt: TGTGCCAGCAGCTTGAACAGGGGCGACACTGAAGCTTTCTTT
CDR3aa: CASSLNRGDTEAFF

d_gene: .
v_gene: TRBV5-5
j_gene: TRBJ1-4
abundance: few
CDR3nt: TGTGCCAGCAGCCCGTGGACCTCTAATGAAAAACTGTTTTTT
CDR3aa: CASSPWTSNEKLFF

d_gene: .
v_gene: TRBV29-1
j_gene: TRBJ2-2
abundance: .
CDR3nt: TGCCTGGGCAGGGCGAACACCGGGGAGCTGTTTTTT
CDR3aa: CLGRANTGELFF

d_gene: TRBD2
v_gene: TRBV7-2
j_gene: TRBJ2-4
abundance: few
CDR3nt: TGTGCCAGCAGCTCTCCGGGACTAGCGACCAAAAACATTCAGTACTTC
CDR3aa: CASSSPGLATKNIQYF

d_gene: .
v_gene: TRBV6-5
j_gene: TRBJ2-1
abundance: .
CDR3nt: TGTGCCAGCGGCCCGGGTGTGGAGCAGTTCTTC
CDR3aa: CASGPGVEQFF

d_gene: TRBD2
v_gene: TRBV6-1
j_gene: TRBJ2-3
abundance: .
CDR3nt: TGTGCCAGCAGTCCACTCAGCGGGAGGGCCTACACAGATACGCAGTATTTT
CDR3aa: CASSPLSGRAYTDTQYF

d_gene: .
v_gene: TRBV12-3/TRBV12-4
j_gene: TRBJ1-2
abundance: many
CDR3nt: TGTGCCAGCAGCCGTAAGGTGGAGGGGCGCTATGGCTACACCTTC
CDR3aa: CASSRKVEGRYGYTF

d_gene: TRBD1
v_gene: TRBV5-1
j_gene: TRBJ2-4
abundance: .
CDR3nt: TGCGCCAGCAGTTTCGAGGGACAGTTTAAAAACATTCAGTACTTC
CDR3aa: CASSFEGQFKNIQYF